A selection of T cell receptor beta chains follows, all from one sample in a study of CD8 T cells in Susac syndrome. A single record per CDR3 protein comes from TCRdb applying MiXCR to the immunoSEQ multiplex PCR reads. In the table there are around 170,000 distinct CDR3 sequences, 85% to 95% of which are singletons. Sequenced material: CD4+ T cells from PBMCs. Receptors originate from a human donor with Susac syndrome. Both conserved end residues are part of each CDR3. D genes are given only for firm matches. Part of the rows lack a size; the others show once, few, many or a class for expanded clones.

TRBJ2-2	.	TRBV19	.	TGTGCCAGTAGTATTCAGGGTACGAACACCGGGGAGCTGTTTTTT	CASSIQGTNTGELFF
TRBJ1-1	.	TRBV30	.	TGTGCCTGGAGTGTCGGGACAAACACTGAAGCTTTCTTT	CAWSVGTNTEAFF
TRBJ2-3	once	TRBV6-2/TRBV6-3	.	TGTGCCAGCAGTTACTCGTATACGCAGTATTTT	CASSYSYTQYF
TRBJ2-7	.	TRBV9	TRBD2	TGTGCCAGCAGCGTATCGCTAGCGGCCTACGAGCAGTACTTC	CASSVSLAAYEQYF
TRBJ1-1	.	TRBV9	.	TGTGCCAGCAGCAAGTTGGGGGGAGTAGCTTTCTTT	CASSKLGGVAFF
TRBJ2-6	once	TRBV7-9	.	TGTGCCAGCAGCTCTTCCGCTGGGGCCAACGTCCTGACTTTC	CASSSSAGANVLTF
TRBJ1-4	.	TRBV18	.	TGTGCCAGCTCACCGCGGAGCGTTAATGAAAAACTGTTTTTT	CASSPRSVNEKLFF
TRBJ2-3	.	TRBV2	.	TGTGCCAGCAGTGCTCGGCAGACTAGCACAGATACGCAGTATTTT	CASSARQTSTDTQYF
TRBJ1-1	.	TRBV29-1	.	TGCAGCGGGGGTAGGAACACTGAAGCTTTCTTT	CSGGRNTEAFF
TRBJ2-5	.	TRBV6-2/TRBV6-3	.	TGTGCCAGCAGTTACGTCTCGGGCGGAGCAACCCAGTACTTC	CASSYVSGGATQYF
TRBJ2-2	.	TRBV24-1	TRBD1	TGTGCCACCAGTCAGGGGGCGAACACCGGGGAGCTGTTTTTT	CATSQGANTGELFF
TRBJ2-3	.	TRBV12-3/TRBV12-4	.	TGTGCCAGCAGTTTCTCTTTAGATACGCAGTATTTT	CASSFSLDTQYF
TRBJ2-2	once	TRBV15	.	TGTGCCACCAGCAACGGCCGGGGGCACACCGGGGAGCTGTTTTTT	CATSNGRGHTGELFF
TRBJ2-7	.	TRBV20-1	.	TGCAGTGCCCTAAGGGGGATCTCCTACGAGCAGTACTTC	CSALRGISYEQYF
TRBJ2-3	.	TRBV15	TRBD2	TGTGCCACCAGCAGAGGCGGGACTAGCGGGGACACAGATACGCAGTATTTT	CATSRGGTSGDTDTQYF
TRBJ2-1	.	TRBV20-1	TRBD1	TGCAGTGCTAGTATCAGGACAGGGTCACGGGAGCAGTTCTTC	CSASIRTGSREQFF